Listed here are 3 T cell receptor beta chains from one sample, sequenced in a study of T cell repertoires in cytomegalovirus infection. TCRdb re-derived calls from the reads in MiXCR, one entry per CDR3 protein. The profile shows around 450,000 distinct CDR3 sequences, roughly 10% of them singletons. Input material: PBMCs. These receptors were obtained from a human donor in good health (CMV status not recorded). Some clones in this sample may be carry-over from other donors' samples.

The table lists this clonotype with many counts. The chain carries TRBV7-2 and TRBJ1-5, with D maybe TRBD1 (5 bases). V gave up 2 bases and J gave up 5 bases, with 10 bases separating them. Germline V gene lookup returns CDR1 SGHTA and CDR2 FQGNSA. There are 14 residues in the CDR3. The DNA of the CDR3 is TGTGCCAGCAGCTTAAGTGGCAGGGATCAGCCCCAGCATTTT. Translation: CASSLSGRDQPQHF.

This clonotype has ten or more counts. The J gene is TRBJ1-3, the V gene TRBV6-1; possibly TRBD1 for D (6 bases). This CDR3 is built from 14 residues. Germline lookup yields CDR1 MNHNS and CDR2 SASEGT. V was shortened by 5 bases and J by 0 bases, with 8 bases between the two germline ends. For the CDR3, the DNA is TGTGCCAGCAGTACAGGGATCTCTGGAAACACCATATATTTT. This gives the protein CASSTGISGNTIYF.

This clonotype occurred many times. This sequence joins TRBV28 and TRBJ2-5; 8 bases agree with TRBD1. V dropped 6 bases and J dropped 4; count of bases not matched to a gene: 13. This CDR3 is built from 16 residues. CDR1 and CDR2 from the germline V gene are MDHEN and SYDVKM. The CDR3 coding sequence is TGTGCCAGCAGGAGGAGAAGGCAGGGGGCACGAGAGACCCAGTACTTC. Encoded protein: CASRRRRQGARETQYF.